Below, 16 T cell receptor beta chains from the same sample are listed, as sequenced in a study of cytomegalovirus exposure and HLA in healthy donors. Sequenced by immunoSEQ multiplex PCR; TCRdb stores in-frame clones only, minus some. The profile covers around 200,000 clones, with about 80% appearing a single time and 2.5% to 3.5% taken by the ten largest. Specimen: PBMCs. These TCRs come from a woman aged 18-30 years in good health and CMV-seropositive.

In DNA, the CDR3 is TGCAGTGCTAGAGATCTTTATACGCAGTATTTT. This sequence encodes CSARDLYTQYF. The rearrangement uses TRBV20-1 and TRBJ2-3; D call uncertain. The CDR3 contains 11 residues. V lost 0 bases to trimming and J lost 7 bases, with 5 bases between them. The germline V gene has CDR1 DFQATT and CDR2 SNEGSKA (reference sequence).

The J gene is TRBJ1-2, the V gene TRBV10-3; D call uncertain. The V end lost 8 bases, the J end lost 0 bases, and 16 bases lay between the germline ends. The CDR3 has 15 amino acids. The germline V gene has CDR1 ENHRY and CDR2 SYGVKD. The CDR3 region is CAILPQQASNYGYTF. CDR3 nucleotide sequence: TGTGCCATCCTCCCTCAGCAGGCCTCTAACTATGGCTACACCTTC.

V is TRBV19 and J is TRBJ2-6; D gene uncertain. Germline CDR1 is LNHDA and CDR2 is SQIVND (reference sequence). V was trimmed by 1 base and J by 1 base, leaving 5 bases between them. The CDR3 consists of 15 residues. CDR3 sequence reads: CASSIVQSGANVLTF. The CDR3 region has the DNA TGTGCCAGTAGTATAGTACAGTCTGGGGCCAACGTCCTGACTTTC.

J is TRBJ2-3 and V is TRBV6-1; 11 bases match TRBD2. Germline CDR1 reads MNHNS; CDR2 reads SASEGT. V was clipped by 1 base and J by 4 bases; unmatched bases: 1. The CDR3 has 15 residues. This chain's CDR3 is CASSEGGLAADTQYF. The CDR3 bases are TGTGCCAGCAGTGAAGGGGGACTAGCGGCAGATACGCAGTATTTT.

The chain couples TRBV11-2 to TRBJ1-4, with D possibly being TRBD1 (5 bases). Trimming removed 1 base at V and 2 bases at J, with 8 bases between. This CDR3 is 15 amino acids long. Germline loops: CDR1 SGHAT, CDR2 FQNNGV. The CDR3: CASSLVGGTNEKLFF. CDR3 nucleotides: TGTGCCAGCAGCTTAGTGGGGGGGACTAATGAAAAACTGTTTTTT.

The sample holds a few counts of this clone. This chain connects TRBV6-6 to TRBJ2-5; the D gene is possibly TRBD2 (6 bases). Germline V CDR1 and CDR2: MNHNY, SVGAGI (reference sequence). The CDR3 spans 12 residues. V was pared by 5 bases and J by 4 bases, with 8 bases between. CDR3 sequence (DNA): TGTGCCAGCAGTCCCGGGGGAGAGACCCAGTACTTC. This codes for CASSPGGETQYF.

The V gene is TRBV7-3, the J gene TRBJ2-3, with D uncertain. CDR1 is SGHTA and CDR2 is FQGTGA in the germline V gene. The CDR3 runs 13 residues. V was shortened by 4 bases and J by 3 bases, with 8 bases between the two germline ends. The CDR3 DNA reads as TGTGCCAGCAGCTCGTTATTGACAGATACGCAGTATTTT. Amino acids: CASSSLLTDTQYF.

This sequence joins TRBV7-7 and TRBJ2-1, with D possibly being TRBD2 (5 bases). Trimming removed 5 bases at V and 4 bases at J, with 12 bases between. This CDR3 comprises 14 residues. In germline, CDR1 is SSHAT, CDR2 FNYEAQ (reference sequence). The CDR3 DNA is TGTGCCAGCAGCCCCGCGGGTGGGTACAATGAGCAGTTCTTC. Amino acids: CASSPAGGYNEQFF.

This chain joins TRBV10-3 and TRBJ1-4; no clear D gene. The CDR3 contains 14 residues. The germline V and J ends were trimmed by 3 bases and 7 bases, with 12 bases remaining between them. Germline lookup yields CDR1 ENHRY and CDR2 SYGVKD. The CDR3 loop is CAISDQARAEKLFF. CDR3 DNA: TGTGCCATCAGTGACCAGGCGCGGGCTGAAAAACTGTTTTTT.

The chain carries TRBV9 and TRBJ1-2, with D tentatively TRBD1 (6 bases). The CDR3 consists of 13 residues. Germline V gives CDR1 SGDLS, CDR2 YYNGEE. Trimming stripped 0 bases from V and 6 bases from J, with 9 bases between. In nucleotides, the CDR3 is TGTGCCAGCAGCGTAGCAGGGGCAGATGGCTACACCTTC. Translated, it gives CASSVAGADGYTF.

The J gene is TRBJ2-7, the V gene TRBV5-1, with 7 bases aligning to TRBD2. V was clipped by 2 bases and J by 6 bases; unmatched bases: 5. CDR1 and CDR2 (germline): SGHRS, YFSETQ. The CDR3 is 13 residues long. The CDR3 DNA reads as TGCGCCAGCAGCTTAATCGGGGGGTTCGAGCAGTACTTC. Translation: CASSLIGGFEQYF.

This chain uses TRBV27 with TRBJ1-6, with TRBD1 as a possible D gene (5 bases). The germline V and J ends were trimmed by 6 bases and 6 bases, with 12 bases remaining between them. The CDR3 length is 14 residues. Germline V gene lookup returns CDR1 MNHEY and CDR2 SMNVEV (reference sequence). The CDR3 nucleotides are TGTGCCAGCAGCCCGGGGGATATTAATTCACCCCTCCACTTT. Its protein product is CASSPGDINSPLHF.

The gene calls are TRBV2 and TRBJ2-1; D is unclear. V was clipped by 4 bases and J by 0 bases, with 10 bases between them. The CDR3 length is 15 residues. Germline-derived CDR1 and CDR2 are SNHLY and FYNNEI. The CDR3 DNA sequence: TGTGCCAGCAGTGCACATAGGAGCTCCTACAATGAGCAGTTCTTC. This gives the protein CASSAHRSSYNEQFF.

This clone was observed a few times. The chain couples TRBV12-2 to TRBJ2-4; TRBD1, the table's D call, lacks a check against the DNA. TRBV12-2 is tagged as a pseudogene. The CDR3 has 14 residues. CDR3 coding DNA: TGTGCAAGTCGCTTCCTCCCAGGGTGGGACATTCAGTACTTC. It specifies CASRFLPGWDIQYF.

The gene calls are TRBV10-1 and TRBJ2-3; 11 nucleotides line up with TRBD1. This CDR3 contains 14 residues. V dropped 8 bases and J dropped 5; count of bases not matched to a gene: 6. The germline V gene has CDR1 WNHNN and CDR2 SYGVQD (reference sequence). CDR3 sequence: CASSGTGGIDTQYF. The CDR3 DNA is TGCGCCAGCTCCGGGACAGGGGGTATAGATACGCAGTATTTT.

The chain links TRBV7-6 to TRBJ2-2; tentatively, D is TRBD2 (5 bases). The germline V gene encodes CDR1 SGHVS and CDR2 FNYEAQ. This CDR3 has 14 residues. V shed 3 bases and J shed 6 bases, with 11 bases lying between them. DNA of the CDR3: TGTGCCAGCAGCTTTCTTGTCGGGGCCGGGGAGCTGTTTTTT. Protein product: CASSFLVGAGELFF.